One and the same sample provided the 2 T cell receptor beta chains below, sequenced in a study of vaccination effects on CD4 cells after COVID-19. Libraries were prepared by immunoSEQ multiplex PCR; TCRdb keeps only in-frame clonotypes and omits some of them. The sample yields tens of thousands of clones, roughly 71% seen once. No antigens are known for them. In the ViraFEST assay, antigen-specific CD4+ clonotypes were identified by expansion after peptide-pool stimulation. Cells that had been cultured for ten to eleven days were the source of isolated CD4+ T cells. The participants, recipients of two vaccine doses, got either BNT162b2 or mRNA-1273. The sequences come from CD4+ T cells from PBMCs cultured with HCoV-NL63 spike peptides, collected after COVID-19 vaccination. The receptors come from a human donor who received a COVID-19 vaccine.

The chain uses TRBV7-2 and TRBJ2-7; D is unclear. Trimming removed 5 bases at V and 3 bases at J, with 20 bases between. Germline V lookup: CDR1 SGHTA, CDR2 FQGNSA. The CDR3 is made up of 16 amino acids. The CDR3 DNA follows: TGTGCCAGCAGCCCGTCCACGGGCGGCCTGAACTACGAGCAGTACTTC. It specifies CASSPSTGGLNYEQYF.

This clone was observed a few times. The chain has TRBV7-9 and TRBJ2-7; no clear D gene. There are 13 residues in the CDR3. V was shortened by 5 bases and J by 4 bases, with 12 bases between the two germline ends. CDR1 is SEHNR and CDR2 is FQNEAQ in the germline V gene (reference sequence). The chain's CDR3 is CASSPVGLYEQYF. The CDR3 DNA sequence: TGTGCCAGCAGCCCCGTAGGGCTTTACGAGCAGTACTTC.